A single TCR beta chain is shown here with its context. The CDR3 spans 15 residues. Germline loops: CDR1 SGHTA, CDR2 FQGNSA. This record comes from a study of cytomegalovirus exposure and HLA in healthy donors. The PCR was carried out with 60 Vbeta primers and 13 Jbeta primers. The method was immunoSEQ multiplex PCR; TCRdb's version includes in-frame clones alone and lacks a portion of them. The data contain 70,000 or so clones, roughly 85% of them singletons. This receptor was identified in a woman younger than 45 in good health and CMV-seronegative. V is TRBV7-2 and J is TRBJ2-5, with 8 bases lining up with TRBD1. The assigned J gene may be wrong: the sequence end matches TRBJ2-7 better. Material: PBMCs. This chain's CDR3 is CASSVDRGGSYEQYF. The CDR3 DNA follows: TGTGCCAGCAGCGTCGACAGGGGCGGCTCCTACGAGCAGTACTTC.